These 13 T cell receptor beta chains were sequenced from one sample in a study of blood T cell repertoires in COVID-19. The table came from immunoSEQ multiplex PCR; TCRdb's copy has only in-frame clones and leaves some out. The sample contains under 250,000 clones, around 86% of which appear only once. The sample was PBMCs or T cells enriched from blood (not recorded which). The receptors were sampled from a man aged 40-55 years who had recovered from COVID-19.

V is TRBV19 and J is TRBJ2-3; 9 bases map to TRBD2. The CDR3 consists of 15 residues. Germline V gene data show CDR1 as LNHDA and CDR2 as SQIVND (reference sequence). V shed 4 bases, J shed 3 bases, and the junction held 5 bases outside the gene matches. CDR3 region: CASSTLAGATDTQYF. The CDR3 DNA reads TGTGCCAGTAGTACGTTAGCGGGGGCAACAGATACGCAGTATTTT.

This chain connects TRBV5-4 to TRBJ2-1; 12 bases are a match to TRBD1. After removal of 4 bases from V and 7 bases from J, the junction contained 6 bases not matched to a gene. CDR1 is SGHNT and CDR2 is YYREEE in the germline V gene (reference sequence). The CDR3 runs to 15 residues. CDR3 in DNA: TGTGCCAGCAGCCGAGGGACAGGGGGCGGGAATGAGCAGTTCTTC. Encoded protein: CASSRGTGGGNEQFF.

V and J are TRBV7-9 and TRBJ1-1; tentative D call: TRBD1 (6 bases). The CDR3 has 12 amino acids. The germline V gene has CDR1 SEHNR and CDR2 FQNEAQ (reference sequence). The V end was cut by 7 bases, the J end by 6 bases, with 12 bases between. This chain's CDR3 is CASTKQGPEAFF. The CDR3 DNA follows: TGTGCCAGCACAAAACAGGGCCCTGAAGCTTTCTTT.

This clone has a single count. The chain has TRBV3-1 (or the pseudogene TRBV3-2) and TRBJ2-1; 12 bases fit TRBD2. The CDR3 contains 16 residues. V was pared by 1 base and J by 10 bases, with 8 bases of the junction left unmatched. CDR1 and CDR2 from the germline V gene are LGHDT and YNNKEL (reference sequence). DNA of the CDR3: TGTGCCAGCAGCCAAGGAAGGACTAGCGGGGTCTCCGAGCAGTTCTTC. It codes for CASSQGRTSGVSEQFF.

The chain combines TRBV9 with TRBJ2-7; D is perhaps TRBD2 (6 bases). The CDR3 extends over 13 amino acids. V lost 2 bases, J lost 5 bases, and 11 bases lay in between. The germline CDR1 and CDR2 sequences are SGDLS and YYNGEE. The CDR3 nucleotides are TGTGCCAGCAGCGTCGGAGGGGACGACGAGCAGTACTTC. Its protein product is CASSVGGDDEQYF.

The chain links TRBV29-1 to TRBJ2-5, with 9 bases aligning to TRBD1. J was trimmed by 5 bases and V by 4 bases; bases with no gene match: 2. The CDR3 spans 12 residues. CDR1 is SQVTM and CDR2 is ANQGSEA in the germline V gene. The CDR3 protein is CSVVTGGETQYF. The CDR3 DNA sequence: TGCAGCGTTGTGACAGGGGGGGAGACCCAGTACTTC.

This clone was seen a single time. V is TRBV6-5 and J is TRBJ1-2; tentatively, D is TRBD1 (5 bases). Germline assignment: CDR1 MNHEY and CDR2 SVGAGI. CDR3 length: 13 amino acids. Trimming stripped 8 bases from V and 0 bases from J, with 10 bases between. The CDR3 reads CASVDSTNYGYTF. The CDR3 bases are TGTGCCAGCGTTGACAGTACTAACTATGGCTACACCTTC.

The chain recombines TRBV18 with TRBJ2-2, with 7 bases identical to TRBD2. With V trimmed by 2 bases and J by 3 bases, 3 bases remained unmatched. CDR3 length equals 15 residues. The V gene's germline CDR1 is KGHSH and CDR2 LQKENI. The CDR3 sequence: CASSPGDYDTGELFF. CDR3 sequence (DNA): TGTGCCAGCTCACCAGGGGACTATGACACCGGGGAGCTGTTTTTT. The full variable domain, in which reference TRBV18 and TRBJ2-2 provide the parts outside the CDR3, is NAGVMQNPRHLVRRRGQEARLRCSPMKGHSHVYWYRQLPEEGLKFMVYLQKENIIDESGMPKERFSAEFPKEGPSILRIQQVVRGDSAAYFCASSPGDYDTGELFFGEGSRLTVL.

This clone was seen only a few times. The J gene is TRBJ1-2, the V gene TRBV18; D is undetermined. This CDR3 has 15 residues. The germline gives CDR1 KGHSH, CDR2 LQKENI. Deletions cut 1 base from V and 0 bases from J, with 9 bases between. CDR3: CASSPLTEANYGYTF. CDR3 sequence (DNA): TGTGCCAGCTCACCACTTACGGAGGCTAACTATGGCTACACCTTC. Complete variable domain (other parts from reference TRBV18 and TRBJ1-2): NAGVMQNPRHLVRRRGQEARLRCSPMKGHSHVYWYRQLPEEGLKFMVYLQKENIIDESGMPKERFSAEFPKEGPSILRIQQVVRGDSAAYFCASSPLTEANYGYTFGSGTRLTVV.

This clone came up many times. This chain links TRBV2 with TRBJ2-5; no clear D. The V gene's germline CDR1 is SNHLY and CDR2 FYNNEI. Trimming pared 2 bases from V and 2 bases from J, leaving 9 bases between. This CDR3 is 14 amino acids long. The CDR3 protein is CASSEPSSQETQYF. CDR3 nucleotide sequence: TGTGCCAGCAGTGAACCGAGCTCACAAGAGACCCAGTACTTC.

The chain combines TRBV28 with TRBJ1-1; D call uncertain. Germline loops: CDR1 MDHEN, CDR2 SYDVKM. Deletions cut 3 bases from V and 7 bases from J, with 9 bases between. The CDR3 consists of 12 residues. CDR3 residues: CASSLGEREAFF. Written as DNA, the CDR3 is TGTGCCAGCAGTTTGGGTGAGCGTGAAGCTTTCTTT.

This chain uses TRBV5-6 with TRBJ2-1; 8 bases map to TRBD2. V lost 4 bases, J lost 4 bases, and 10 bases stayed unmatched. Germline CDR1 reads SGHDT; CDR2 reads YYEEEE. The CDR3 loop spans 16 amino acids. The CDR3 DNA follows: TGTGCCAGCAGCGTGTTTAGCGGGGAGATATACAATGAGCAGTTCTTC. Translating gives CASSVFSGEIYNEQFF.

V usage is TRBV11-2 and J usage is TRBJ1-4; TRBD1 matches at 7 bases. The V gene's germline CDR1 is SGHAT and CDR2 FQNNGV. V was pared by 0 bases and J by 9 bases, with 7 bases of the junction left unmatched. The CDR3 is 15 residues long. This CDR3 reads CASSLDKGALQKLFF. CDR3 DNA sequence: TGTGCCAGCAGCTTAGATAAGGGGGCGCTTCAAAAACTGTTTTTT.